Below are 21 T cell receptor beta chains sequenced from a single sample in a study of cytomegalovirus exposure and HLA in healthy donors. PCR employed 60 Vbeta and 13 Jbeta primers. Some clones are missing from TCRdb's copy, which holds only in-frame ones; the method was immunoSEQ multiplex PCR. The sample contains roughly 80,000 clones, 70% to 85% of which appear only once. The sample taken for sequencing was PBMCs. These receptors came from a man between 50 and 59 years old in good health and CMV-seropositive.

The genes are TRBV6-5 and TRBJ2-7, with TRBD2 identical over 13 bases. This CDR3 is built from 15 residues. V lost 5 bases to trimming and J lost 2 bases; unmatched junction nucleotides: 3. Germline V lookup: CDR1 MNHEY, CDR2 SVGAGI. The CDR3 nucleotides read TGTGCCAGCAGTCCACTAGCGGGAGGGCCCTACGAGCAGTACTTC. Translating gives CASSPLAGGPYEQYF.

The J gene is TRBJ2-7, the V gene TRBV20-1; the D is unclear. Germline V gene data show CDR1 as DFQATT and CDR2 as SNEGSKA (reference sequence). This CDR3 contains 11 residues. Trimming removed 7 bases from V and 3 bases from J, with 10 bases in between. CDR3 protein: CSVNKNYEQYF. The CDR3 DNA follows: TGCAGTGTCAACAAAAACTACGAGCAGTACTTC.

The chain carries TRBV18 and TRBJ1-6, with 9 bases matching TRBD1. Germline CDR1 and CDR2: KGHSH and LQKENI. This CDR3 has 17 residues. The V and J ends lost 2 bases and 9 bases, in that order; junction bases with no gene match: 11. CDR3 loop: CASSPNIGGQGSSPLHF. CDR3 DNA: TGTGCCAGCTCACCAAACATTGGGGGACAGGGTTCTTCACCCCTCCACTTT.

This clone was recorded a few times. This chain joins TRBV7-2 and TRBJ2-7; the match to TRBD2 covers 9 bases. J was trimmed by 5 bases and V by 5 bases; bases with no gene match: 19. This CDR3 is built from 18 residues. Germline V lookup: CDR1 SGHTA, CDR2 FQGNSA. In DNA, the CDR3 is TGTGCCAGCAGCCCTCGCCGCCTCTTAGCGGGAGCTCCGGACGAGCAGTACTTC. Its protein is CASSPRRLLAGAPDEQYF.

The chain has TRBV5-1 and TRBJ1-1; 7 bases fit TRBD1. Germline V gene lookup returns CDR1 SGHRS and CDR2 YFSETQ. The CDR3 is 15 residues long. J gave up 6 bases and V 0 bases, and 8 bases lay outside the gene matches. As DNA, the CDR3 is TGCGCCAGCAGCTTGGCGAGGGGGCGCTTTGCTGAAGCTTTCTTT. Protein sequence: CASSLARGRFAEAFF.

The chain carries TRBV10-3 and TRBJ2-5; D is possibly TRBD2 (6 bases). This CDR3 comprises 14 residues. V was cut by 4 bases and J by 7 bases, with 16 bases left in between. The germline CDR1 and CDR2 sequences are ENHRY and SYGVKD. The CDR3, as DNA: TGTGCCATCAGTGGGGATAGCGGACGGGCGACCCAGTACTTC. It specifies CAISGDSGRATQYF.

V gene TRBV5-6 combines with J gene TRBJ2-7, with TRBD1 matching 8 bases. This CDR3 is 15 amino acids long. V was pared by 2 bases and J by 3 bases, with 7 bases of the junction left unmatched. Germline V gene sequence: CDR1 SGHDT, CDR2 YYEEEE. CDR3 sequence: CASSFGTGYNYEQYF. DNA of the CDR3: TGTGCCAGCAGCTTCGGGACAGGCTATAACTACGAGCAGTACTTC.

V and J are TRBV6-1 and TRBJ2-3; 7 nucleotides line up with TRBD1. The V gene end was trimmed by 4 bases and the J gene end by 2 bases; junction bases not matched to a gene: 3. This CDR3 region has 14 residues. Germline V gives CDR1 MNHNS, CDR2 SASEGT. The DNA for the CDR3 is TGTGCCAGCAGTGCGGGACAGCACACAGATACGCAGTATTTT. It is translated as CASSAGQHTDTQYF.

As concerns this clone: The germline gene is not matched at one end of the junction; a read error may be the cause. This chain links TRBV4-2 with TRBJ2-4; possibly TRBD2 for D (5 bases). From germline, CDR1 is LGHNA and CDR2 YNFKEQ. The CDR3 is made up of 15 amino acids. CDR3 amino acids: CASSQELGAENSQYF. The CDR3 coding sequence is TGTGCCAGCAGCCAGGAGTTGGGAGCGGAAAACAGTCAGTACTTC.

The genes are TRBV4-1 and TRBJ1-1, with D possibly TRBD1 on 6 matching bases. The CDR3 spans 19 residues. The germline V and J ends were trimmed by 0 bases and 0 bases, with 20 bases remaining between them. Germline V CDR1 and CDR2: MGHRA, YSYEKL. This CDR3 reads CASSQDGNRVQIMNTEAFF. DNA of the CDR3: TGCGCCAGCAGCCAAGATGGTAACAGGGTCCAGATAATGAACACTGAAGCTTTCTTT.

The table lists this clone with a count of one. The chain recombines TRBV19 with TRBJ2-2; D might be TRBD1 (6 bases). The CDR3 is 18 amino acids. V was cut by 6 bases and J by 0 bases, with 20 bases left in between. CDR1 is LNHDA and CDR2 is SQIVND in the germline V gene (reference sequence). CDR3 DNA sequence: TGTGCCAGTAGCCTGCGGTCCGGGACATTCGCGAACACCGGGGAGCTGTTTTTT. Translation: CASSLRSGTFANTGELFF. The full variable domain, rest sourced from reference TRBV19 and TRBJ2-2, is DGGITQSPKYLFRKEGQNVTLSCEQNLNHDAMYWYRQDPGQGLRLIYYSQIVNDFQKGDIAEGYSVSREKKESFPLTVTSAQKNPTAFYLCASSLRSGTFANTGELFFGEGSRLTVL.

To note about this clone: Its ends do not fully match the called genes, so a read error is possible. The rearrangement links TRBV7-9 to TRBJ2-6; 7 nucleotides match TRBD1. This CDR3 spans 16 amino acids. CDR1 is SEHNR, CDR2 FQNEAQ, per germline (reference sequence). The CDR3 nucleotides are TGTTCCAGCACCCGGGACAGTAGACCTGGGGCCAACGTCCTGACTTTC. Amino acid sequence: CSSTRDSRPGANVLTF.

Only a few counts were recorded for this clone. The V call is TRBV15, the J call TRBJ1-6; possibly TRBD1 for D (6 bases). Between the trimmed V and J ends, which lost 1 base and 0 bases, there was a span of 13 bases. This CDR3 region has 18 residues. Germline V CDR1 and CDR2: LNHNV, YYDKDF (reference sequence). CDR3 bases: TGTGCCACCAGCAGAGGCCCTACAGGGAGCTCCTATAATTCACCCCTCCACTTT. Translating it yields CATSRGPTGSSYNSPLHF.

DNA for the CDR3: TGCGCCAGCACTCCCGGGAACACAGATACGCAGTATTTT. Amino acids: CASTPGNTDTQYF. The chain employs TRBV5-1 and TRBJ2-3, with a weak D call TRBD2 (5 bases). The CDR3 spans 13 residues. Between the trimmed V and J ends, which lost 6 bases and 2 bases, there was a span of 10 bases. Germline CDR1 reads SGHRS; CDR2 reads YFSETQ.

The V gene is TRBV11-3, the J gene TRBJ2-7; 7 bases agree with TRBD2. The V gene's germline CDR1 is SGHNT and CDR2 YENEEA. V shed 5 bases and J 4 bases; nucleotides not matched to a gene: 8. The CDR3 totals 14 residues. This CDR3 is CASSPTGLVYEQYF. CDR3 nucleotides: TGTGCCAGCAGCCCTACCGGACTAGTGTACGAGCAGTACTTC.

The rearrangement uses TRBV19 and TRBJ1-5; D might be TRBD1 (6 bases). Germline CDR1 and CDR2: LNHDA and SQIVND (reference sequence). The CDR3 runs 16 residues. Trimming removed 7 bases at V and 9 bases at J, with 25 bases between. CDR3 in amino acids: CASTLGLAGDSGPQHF. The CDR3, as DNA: TGTGCCAGTACCCTCGGTCTTGCAGGGGATTCAGGGCCCCAGCATTTT.

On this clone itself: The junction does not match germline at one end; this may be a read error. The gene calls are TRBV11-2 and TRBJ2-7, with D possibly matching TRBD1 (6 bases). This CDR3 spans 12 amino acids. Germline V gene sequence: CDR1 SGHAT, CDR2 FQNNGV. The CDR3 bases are TGTGCCAGCAGCTTAGCCTCAGGGGAGCTGTACTTC. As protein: CASSLASGELYF.

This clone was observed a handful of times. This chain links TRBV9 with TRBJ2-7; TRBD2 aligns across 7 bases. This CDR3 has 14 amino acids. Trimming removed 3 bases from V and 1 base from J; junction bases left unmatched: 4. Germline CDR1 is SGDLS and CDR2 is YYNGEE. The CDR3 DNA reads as TGTGCCAGCAGCGAGTCTAGCGGTTCCTACGAGCAGTACTTC. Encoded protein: CASSESSGSYEQYF.

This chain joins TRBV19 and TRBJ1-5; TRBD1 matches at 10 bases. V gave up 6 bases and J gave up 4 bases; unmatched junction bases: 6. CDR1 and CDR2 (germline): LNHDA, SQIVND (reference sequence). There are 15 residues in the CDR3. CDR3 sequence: CASSGTGVSNQPQHF. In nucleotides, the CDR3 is TGTGCCAGTAGCGGGACAGGGGTTAGTAATCAGCCCCAGCATTTT.

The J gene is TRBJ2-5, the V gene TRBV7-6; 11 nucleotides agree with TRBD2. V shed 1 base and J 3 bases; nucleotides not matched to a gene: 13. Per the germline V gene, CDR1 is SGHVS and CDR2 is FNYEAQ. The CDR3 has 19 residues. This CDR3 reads CASSLVSGLAGALEETQYF. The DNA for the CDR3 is TGTGCCAGCAGCTTAGTCTCCGGACTAGCGGGCGCCCTGGAAGAGACCCAGTACTTC.

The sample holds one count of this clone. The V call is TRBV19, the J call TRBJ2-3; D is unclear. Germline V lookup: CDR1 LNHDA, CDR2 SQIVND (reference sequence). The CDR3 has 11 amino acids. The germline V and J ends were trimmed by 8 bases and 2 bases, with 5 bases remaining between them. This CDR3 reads CASSFTDTQYF. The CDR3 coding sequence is TGTGCCAGTTCGTTCACAGATACGCAGTATTTT.